Below, 30 T cell receptor beta chains from the same sample are listed, as sequenced in a study of shared clonotypes between healthy human individuals. Only in-frame clones appear in the TCRdb table, and some are missing; sequencing was by immunoSEQ multiplex PCR. Among over a million clones listed, approximately 78% were seen once. The specimen sequenced was memory CD4+ T cells from PBMCs. The subset: CD45RA-negative fraction. The receptors shown here come from a man younger than 35 in good health. Some clones in this sample may be carry-over from other donors' samples.

The V call is TRBV10-1, the J call TRBJ2-5, with D possibly being TRBD1 (5 bases). Trimming took off 2 bases at V and 7 bases at J, with 14 bases between the two ends. CDR3 length: 14 amino acids. CDR1 is WNHNN and CDR2 is SYGVQD in the germline V gene (reference sequence). This chain's CDR3 is CASSEGREPGTQYF. The CDR3 coding sequence is TGCGCCAGCAGTGAGGGCAGGGAACCGGGGACCCAGTACTTC.

This chain connects TRBV6-4 to TRBJ2-7; tentatively, D is TRBD1 or TRBD2 (6 bases each). Between the trimmed V and J ends, which lost 5 bases and 5 bases, there was a span of 19 bases. CDR3 size: 15 residues. Germline assignment: CDR1 MRHNA and CDR2 SNTAGT. The DNA for the CDR3 is TGTGCCAGCAGTAATAGGGGGAGGATTGGCGACGAGCAGTACTTC. It codes for CASSNRGRIGDEQYF.

The rearrangement uses TRBV5-4 and TRBJ2-7; 9 bases align to TRBD1. In germline, CDR1 is SGHNT, CDR2 YYREEE (reference sequence). The CDR3 runs 16 residues. V shed 0 bases and J 3 bases; nucleotides not matched to a gene: 7. The CDR3 is CASSLDVGQGNYEQYF. As DNA, the CDR3 is TGTGCCAGCAGCTTGGACGTGGGACAGGGCAACTACGAGCAGTACTTC.

The chain couples TRBV18 to TRBJ2-1, with no clear D. The CDR3 loop spans 14 amino acids. Trimming pared 6 bases from V and 9 bases from J, leaving 18 bases between. Germline CDR1 is KGHSH and CDR2 is LQKENI. In DNA, the CDR3 is TGTGCCAGCTCCCCTGGGTTCTCAGGCAGTGAGCAGTTCTTC. It codes for CASSPGFSGSEQFF.

This rearrangement joins TRBV5-1 to TRBJ2-3; TRBD1 might be the D (5 bases). V lost 4 bases, J lost 3 bases, and 12 bases lay in between. Germline CDR1 is SGHRS and CDR2 is YFSETQ. This CDR3 contains 14 residues. The CDR3 here is CASSPQGVTDTQYF. The CDR3 DNA sequence: TGCGCCAGCAGCCCCCAGGGTGTTACAGATACGCAGTATTTT.

The V call is TRBV5-8, the J call TRBJ1-3; D is undetermined. V was pared by 3 bases and J by 0 bases, with 4 bases between. The CDR3 extends over 13 amino acids. Germline V gives CDR1 SGHTS, CDR2 YDEGEE. The CDR3 protein is CASSWNSGNTIYF. For the CDR3, the DNA is TGTGCCAGCAGCTGGAACTCTGGAAACACCATATATTTT.

This chain links TRBV10-1 with TRBJ2-2; D uncertain. The CDR3 consists of 12 residues. V was trimmed by 6 bases and J by 5 bases, leaving 7 bases between them. CDR1 and CDR2 (germline): WNHNN, SYGVQD (reference sequence). The CDR3 DNA reads TGCGCCAGCAGCCCTTGGACCGGGGAGCTGTTTTTT. Translating it yields CASSPWTGELFF.

The chain links TRBV7-9 to TRBJ1-1; 8 nucleotides align to TRBD1. Germline CDR1 SEHNR, CDR2 FQNEAQ (reference sequence). V was clipped by 5 bases and J by 4 bases; unmatched bases: 12. CDR3 length: 16 residues. DNA of the CDR3: TGTGCCAGCAGCACCGGACAGGGTTGGATAGGCACTGAAGCTTTCTTT. Its protein product is CASSTGQGWIGTEAFF. Complete variable domain (other parts from reference TRBV7-9 and TRBJ1-1): DTGVSQNPRHKITKRGQNVTFRCDPISEHNRLYWYRQTLGQGPEFLTYFQNEAQLEKSRLLSDRFSAERPKGSFSTLEIQRTEQGDSAMYLCASSTGQGWIGTEAFFGQGTRLTVV.

This chain uses TRBV9 with TRBJ1-5; D is possibly TRBD1 (6 bases). Germline lookup yields CDR1 SGDLS and CDR2 YYNGEE. Trimming cost V 3 bases and J 1 base, with 8 bases left between them. This CDR3 contains 14 residues. The CDR3 coding sequence is TGTGCCAGCAGCGCACAGGGAAGCAATCAGCCCCAGCATTTT. Its protein is CASSAQGSNQPQHF.

As to this clone: A far larger clone lies a single base away; this is likely a read error. This chain uses TRBV11-2 with TRBJ2-6; TRBD1 is a possible D gene (5 bases). V lost 4 bases, J lost 0 bases, and 7 bases lay in between. CDR1 and CDR2 (germline): SGHAT, FQNNGV. The CDR3 runs 15 residues. CDR3 amino acids: CASSSGRSGANVLTF. The DNA of the CDR3 is TGTGCCAGCAGCTCAGGGCGCTCTGGGGCCAACGTCCTGACTTTC.

CDR3: CASSEDSPDWFF. CDR3 coding DNA: TGTGCCAGCAGTGAAGACTCCCCGGACTGGTTCTTC. This chain links TRBV6-1 with TRBJ2-1, with D possibly matching TRBD2 (5 bases). This CDR3 comprises 12 residues. Germline loops: CDR1 MNHNS, CDR2 SASEGT. The V gene lost 1 base and the J gene lost 15 bases, with 13 bases spanning the gap.

This chain uses TRBV28 with TRBJ1-1; TRBD1 matches at 7 bases. The ends lost 5 bases at V and 7 bases at J; junction bases unmatched: 13. The length of the CDR3 is 15 residues. CDR1 and CDR2 (germline): MDHEN, SYDVKM. The CDR3 is CASSLPGGQGVEAFF. The CDR3 DNA reads as TGTGCCAGCAGTCTTCCGGGGGGGCAGGGGGTTGAAGCTTTCTTT.

The chain is built from TRBV28 and TRBJ2-7; 7 bases map to TRBD1. Germline CDR1 and CDR2: MDHEN and SYDVKM. Trimming at V came to 4 bases and at J to 0 bases, leaving 6 bases not matched to a gene. This CDR3 is 15 amino acids long. The CDR3 DNA reads as TGTGCCAGCAGTTGGGGTGGGACAGTCTCCTACGAGCAGTACTTC. Its protein product is CASSWGGTVSYEQYF.

The chain is built from TRBV9 and TRBJ2-7, with 7 bases matching TRBD1. Germline-derived CDR1 and CDR2 are SGDLS and YYNGEE. The CDR3 is made up of 17 amino acids. V dropped 0 bases and J dropped 2; count of bases not matched to a gene: 11. CDR3 coding DNA: TGTGCCAGCAGCGTAGGACAGGGCAGGGGAGTTACCTACGAGCAGTACTTC. Encoded protein: CASSVGQGRGVTYEQYF.

This clone came up once. CDR3 sequence: CAISEWGGQVLYEQYF. The CDR3 DNA follows: TGTGCCATCAGTGAATGGGGAGGGCAGGTTCTCTACGAGCAGTACTTC. The J gene is TRBJ2-7, the V gene TRBV10-3, with 7 positions matching TRBD2. The length of the CDR3 is 16 residues. Germline V lookup: CDR1 ENHRY, CDR2 SYGVKD. Trimming cost V 3 bases and J 3 bases; bases outside gene matches: 11.

This chain links TRBV28 with TRBJ2-3, with 12 bases lining up with TRBD2. V was clipped by 5 bases and J by 0 bases; unmatched bases: 12. Germline CDR1 reads MDHEN; CDR2 reads SYDVKM. The CDR3 spans 19 residues. This chain's CDR3 is CASSPSGRAAWGSTDTQYF. Here the CDR3 DNA reads TGTGCCAGCAGTCCTAGCGGGAGGGCGGCGTGGGGTAGCACAGATACGCAGTATTTT.

The J gene is TRBJ2-5, the V gene TRBV13; 8 positions match TRBD2. The CDR3 runs to 14 residues. Trimming at V came to 5 bases and at J to 9 bases, leaving 11 bases not matched to a gene. Germline assignment: CDR1 PRHDT and CDR2 FYEKMQ (reference sequence). DNA of the CDR3: TGTGCCAGCAGCCCTCGACTAGCGAAGCGGGCCCAGTACTTC. Its protein is CASSPRLAKRAQYF.

The V call is TRBV29-1, the J call TRBJ1-2; TRBD1 might be the D (5 bases). The V end lost 5 bases, the J end lost 7 bases, and 17 bases lay between the germline ends. Germline V gene data show CDR1 as SQVTM and CDR2 as ANQGSEA. This CDR3 is 13 amino acids long. Written as DNA, the CDR3 is TGCAGCGTTCGGGGCAGGGCGTCCCTTGGCTACACCTTC. Translation gives CSVRGRASLGYTF. Supplemented by reference TRBV29-1 and TRBJ1-2, the full variable domain reads SAVISQKPSRDICQRGTSLTIQCQVDSQVTMMFWYRQQPGQSLTLIATANQGSEATYESGFVIDKFPISRPNLTFSTLTVSNMSPEDSSIYLCSVRGRASLGYTFGSGTRLTVV.

The genes are TRBV6-6 and TRBJ1-2; D call uncertain. Trimming stripped 4 bases from V and 3 bases from J, with 6 bases between. This CDR3 contains 12 residues. Germline CDR1 reads MNHNY; CDR2 reads SVGAGI (reference sequence). CDR3 amino acids: CASSWRDYGYTF. Written as DNA, the CDR3 is TGTGCCAGCAGTTGGCGGGACTATGGCTACACCTTC.

About this clone itself: This may arise from a read error, as a much more abundant clone is one base away. The chain combines TRBV11-2 with TRBJ1-2; D possibly corresponds to TRBD1 (5 bases). V lost 3 bases and J 4 bases, leaving 9 bases between the germline ends. The CDR3 runs 13 residues. The germline CDR1 and CDR2 sequences are SGHAT and FQNNGV. CDR3 coding DNA: TGTGCCAGCAGCTTGTCGGGACCCTATGGCTACACCTTC. Translating gives CASSLSGPYGYTF. The full variable domain, rest sourced from reference TRBV11-2 and TRBJ1-2, is EAGVAQSPRYKIIEKRQSVAFWCNPISGHATLYWYQQILGQGPKLLIQFQNNGVVDDSQLPKDRFSAERLKGVDSTLKIQPAKLEDSAVYLCASSLSGPYGYTFGSGTRLTVV.

This chain links TRBV11-3 with TRBJ2-7, with 7 bases matching TRBD1. The CDR3 consists of 15 residues. V gave up 5 bases and J gave up 3 bases; unmatched junction bases: 10. Germline V CDR1 and CDR2: SGHNT, YENEEA. CDR3 sequence reads: CASSDSPGQSYEQYF. Here the CDR3 DNA reads TGTGCCAGCAGCGATTCCCCGGGACAGAGCTACGAGCAGTACTTC.

The chain recombines TRBV10-3 with TRBJ1-2; 7 bases match TRBD1. V dropped 10 bases and J dropped 5; count of bases not matched to a gene: 13. CDR1 ENHRY and CDR2 SYGVKD come from the germline V gene. CDR3 length: 14 amino acids. CDR3 nucleotide sequence: TGTGCCACACTACCAGGACAGGAAAGATATGGCTACACCTTC. Its translation: CATLPGQERYGYTF.

This rearrangement joins TRBV11-3 to TRBJ2-1; D gene ambiguous. The CDR3 is 14 residues long. The germline V and J ends were trimmed by 1 base and 2 bases, with 6 bases remaining between them. Germline CDR1 SGHNT, CDR2 YENEEA. DNA of the CDR3: TGTGCCAGCAGCTTAGGGCCTGCCTACAATGAGCAGTTCTTC. This codes for CASSLGPAYNEQFF.

This clone was picked up a small number of times. The rearrangement uses TRBV29-1 and TRBJ2-3; tentatively, D is TRBD2 (5 bases). This CDR3 is 10 amino acids long. Germline V lookup: CDR1 SQVTM, CDR2 ANQGSEA. V was shortened by 6 bases and J by 10 bases, with 11 bases between the two germline ends. CDR3 amino acids: CSVTGNSQYF. DNA for the CDR3: TGCAGCGTCACGGGGAATTCGCAGTATTTT.

This chain connects TRBV5-1 to TRBJ2-1; 9 positions agree with TRBD1. This CDR3 is 15 amino acids long. Germline loops: CDR1 SGHRS, CDR2 YFSETQ. V lost 7 bases and J lost 7; bases outside the gene matches: 12. CDR3 sequence: CASERETGGWNEQFF. The CDR3, as DNA: TGCGCCAGCGAGCGAGAGACAGGGGGTTGGAATGAGCAGTTCTTC.

The chain joins TRBV30 to TRBJ1-2; D uncertain. V shed 0 bases and J shed 7 bases, with 12 bases lying between them. CDR3 length: 13 residues. Germline lookup yields CDR1 GTSNPN and CDR2 SVGIG (reference sequence). In DNA form, the CDR3 reads TGTGCCTGGAGTGTACTGAGGGAAACTGGCTACACCTTC. Translating it yields CAWSVLRETGYTF.

CDR3 amino acids: CASSYSLGTEQYF. The CDR3 DNA is TGTGCCAGCAGTTACTCGCTGGGAACCGAGCAGTACTTC. V usage is TRBV6-6 and J usage is TRBJ2-7; no reliable D call. Germline V gene lookup returns CDR1 MNHNY and CDR2 SVGAGI (reference sequence). CDR3 size: 13 residues. V lost 0 bases, J lost 6 bases, and 9 bases lay in between.

The V and J genes are TRBV29-1 and TRBJ2-7, with 9 bases fitting TRBD2. From germline, CDR1 is SQVTM and CDR2 ANQGSEA. The junction had 12 bases not matched to a gene; V was cut back by 6 bases and J by 6 bases. CDR3 length: 14 residues. The CDR3, as DNA: TGCAGCGTCATAGCGGGAGTATTCTCCGGCGAGCAGTACTTC. Its translation: CSVIAGVFSGEQYF.

J is TRBJ2-5 and V is TRBV30; tentative D call: TRBD2 (7 bases). Germline loops: CDR1 GTSNPN, CDR2 SVGIG (reference sequence). The V gene lost 2 bases and the J gene lost 5 bases, with 21 bases spanning the gap. The CDR3 contains 16 residues. CDR3 in amino acids: CAWSPRVGGRRETQYF. As DNA, the CDR3 is TGTGCCTGGAGTCCCCGGGTGGGGGGGCGACGGGAGACCCAGTACTTC.

The chain recombines TRBV7-2 with TRBJ2-5; unclear D gene. The ends were cut back, 4 bases at V and 5 bases at J, with 8 bases in the middle. The CDR3 is 12 residues long. Per germline, CDR1 SGHTA and CDR2 FQGNSA. This CDR3 is CASSSYGETQYF. CDR3 coding DNA: TGTGCCAGCAGCTCGTACGGGGAGACCCAGTACTTC.